This TCR beta chain was recorded in a study of T-cell reconstitution after alpha-beta-depleted transplantation in children. Molecular barcoding with unique molecular identifiers was used for the TCRbeta library. TCRdb called the PCR reads again in MiXCR, with one record for every CDR3 protein. Here the sample spans 490,000 or so distinct CDR3 sequences, more than 9% being singletons. The study's findings and limits: Recipient T cells and thymic progenitors that survived were the source of the high TCRbeta diversity seen at day 60 in some patients.

V was pared by 1 base and J by 1 base, with 10 bases between. Germline CDR1 SEHNR, CDR2 FQNEAQ (reference sequence). The CDR3 is 15 residues long. As to this clonotype: Its specificity is not known. This may arise from a read error, as a much more abundant clone is one base away.

The chain links TRBV7-9 to TRBJ2-5, with D unresolved. The sequenced sample was PBMCs, obtained before TCRalphabeta/CD19-depleted stem cell transplant. The receptor's source is a child younger than 10 with inherited bone marrow failure, due to receive a stem cell transplant. CDR3 in amino acids: CASSLDGGSQETQYF. The CDR3 DNA sequence: TGTGCCAGCAGCTTAGATGGCGGAAGCCAAGAGACCCAGTACTTC.